A selection of T cell receptor beta chains follows, all from one sample in a study of cytomegalovirus exposure and HLA in healthy donors. Profiled with immunoSEQ multiplex PCR; TCRdb holds only in-frame clones, not every one. The sample records fewer than 200,000 clones, around four fifths being singletons. Sequencing input: PBMCs. The origin of the receptors is a young man in good health and CMV-seronegative. Each CDR3 is given with its conserved first and last residue. Each record gives: clone size, J gene, V gene, CDR3 length, D gene, CDR3 DNA, CDR3 protein. A D gene is named only where the DNA matches it firmly. Some rows mark clone size as missing; the rest say once, few, many or name a class of expanded clone.

abundance: NA
j_gene: TRBJ2-3
v_gene: TRBV7-9
len: 17
d_gene: NA
CDR3nt: TGTGCCAGCAGACCCGCCGCCCCAGGGGTTAGCACAGATACGCAGTATTTT
CDR3aa: CASRPAAPGVSTDTQYF

abundance: NA
j_gene: TRBJ1-2
v_gene: TRBV19
len: 15
d_gene: NA
CDR3nt: TGTGCCAGTACCCCAACGGCAGGTACTAACTATGGCTACACCTTC
CDR3aa: CASTPTAGTNYGYTF

abundance: NA
j_gene: TRBJ2-1
v_gene: TRBV25-1
len: 16
d_gene: NA
CDR3nt: TGTGCCAGCAGTGAATGGGGCGGGGCCGGATACAATGAGCAGTTCTTC
CDR3aa: CASSEWGGAGYNEQFF

abundance: NA
j_gene: TRBJ2-1
v_gene: TRBV9
len: 17
d_gene: NA
CDR3nt: TGTGCCAGCAGCGACCCTCGTCTTACTCCGAATGGCAATGAGCAGTTCTTC
CDR3aa: CASSDPRLTPNGNEQFF

abundance: NA
j_gene: TRBJ1-1
v_gene: TRBV5-1
len: 14
d_gene: NA
CDR3nt: TGCGCCAGCAGCGGCGGACAGATGAACACTGAAGCTTTCTTT
CDR3aa: CASSGGQMNTEAFF

abundance: few
j_gene: TRBJ2-7
v_gene: TRBV30
len: 14
d_gene: NA
CDR3nt: TGTGCCTGGAACCTCGGGTCTGGGGCTGGCGAGCAGTACTTC
CDR3aa: CAWNLGSGAGEQYF

abundance: once
j_gene: TRBJ1-4
v_gene: TRBV27
len: 16
d_gene: NA
CDR3nt: TGTGCCAGCAGTTTAACAGGTACCCGCCCAAGTGAAAAACTGTTTTTT
CDR3aa: CASSLTGTRPSEKLFF

abundance: NA
j_gene: TRBJ1-1
v_gene: TRBV4-3
len: 17
d_gene: TRBD1
CDR3nt: TGCGCCAGCAGCCAAGATAAGGGACAGGGGAGAAACACTGAAGCTTTCTTT
CDR3aa: CASSQDKGQGRNTEAFF

abundance: NA
j_gene: TRBJ1-1
v_gene: TRBV6-1
len: 13
d_gene: NA
CDR3nt: TGTGCCAGCAGTGAATCGGTGAACACTGAAGCTTTCTTT
CDR3aa: CASSESVNTEAFF

abundance: NA
j_gene: TRBJ2-7
v_gene: TRBV10-1
len: 12
d_gene: NA
CDR3nt: TGCGCCAGTGGAGAGACCTTCTACGAGCAGTACTTC
CDR3aa: CASGETFYEQYF

abundance: NA
j_gene: TRBJ2-3
v_gene: TRBV19
len: 15
d_gene: TRBD2
CDR3nt: TGTGCCAGTAGTACGGCGGGGGGAGTCAGAGATACGCAGTATTTT
CDR3aa: CASSTAGGVRDTQYF

abundance: NA
j_gene: TRBJ1-1
v_gene: TRBV30
len: 15
d_gene: NA
CDR3nt: TGTGCCTGGAGTGTACCGAGACAGCCGAACACTGAAGCTTTCTTT
CDR3aa: CAWSVPRQPNTEAFF

abundance: NA
j_gene: TRBJ1-1
v_gene: TRBV2
len: 12
d_gene: NA
CDR3nt: TGTGCCAGCGCGGGTTCGAACACTGAAGCTTTCTTT
CDR3aa: CASAGSNTEAFF

abundance: few
j_gene: TRBJ2-5
v_gene: TRBV7-9
len: 16
d_gene: TRBD1
CDR3nt: TGTGCCAGCAGCTTAGCGCGAGGGGGCTCGGGGGAGACCCAGTACTTC
CDR3aa: CASSLARGGSGETQYF

abundance: NA
j_gene: TRBJ2-5
v_gene: TRBV7-3
len: 15
d_gene: NA
CDR3nt: TGTGCCAGCAGCTTCTTCCGCGGGAACCAAGAGACCCAGTACTTC
CDR3aa: CASSFFRGNQETQYF